The clone carrying this TCR beta chain came up a few times. In the study's own analysis: Amplifying reference gene primers gave estimates of nucleated cell counts. Data came from immunoSEQ multiplex PCR; TCRdb stores just in-frame clones and leaves some out. The DNA was the basis for D and trimming; V, J and clone size are from that table. The sample holds about 260,000 clones; roughly 80% are singletons and the top ten take 4.2%. The CDR3 has 18 amino acids. The V and J ends lost 3 bases and 7 bases, in that order; junction bases with no gene match: 18. Germline assignment: CDR1 LGHNA and CDR2 YSLEER. These data originate in a study of blood T cell repertoires in COVID-19. At the level of the study: Spain, Italy and the United States supplied samples that represented acute and convalescent COVID-19. Nucleic acid was either cDNA or gDNA, and it came from T cells, B-cell-depleted T cells, or PBMCs.

The TCR comes from a man aged 55 to 70 with acute or convalescent COVID-19. The sample taken for sequencing was peripheral blood. The chain joins TRBV4-3 to TRBJ2-1; 7 bases are shared with TRBD1. The CDR3 DNA reads TGCGCCAGCAGCCACCACCCGGGGTTAGCGCCAGGGGGAAATGAGCAGTTCTTC. Its protein is CASSHHPGLAPGGNEQFF.